What follows are 18 T cell receptor beta chains derived from one specimen sequenced in a study of T-cell reconstitution after alpha-beta-depleted transplantation in children. Unique molecular identifiers were incorporated into the prepared TCRbeta library. TCRdb reanalysed the PCR reads using MiXCR and keeps one entry per CDR3 protein. The sample holds under 250,000 distinct CDR3 sequences, approximately 6.9% seen once. The specimen was PBMCs, collected before TCRalphabeta/CD19-depleted stem cell transplant. These receptors were taken from a boy between 2 and 10 years old with acute lymphoblastic leukemia, due to receive a stem cell transplant.

In its sample, this clonotype was seen a few times. The chain combines TRBV5-1 with TRBJ1-4; 9 nucleotides agree with TRBD1. J gave up 4 bases and V 0 bases, and 1 base lay outside the gene matches. The CDR3 has 15 amino acids. Germline CDR1 and CDR2: SGHRS and YFSETQ. The CDR3 reads CASSLGTGVNEKLFF. CDR3 bases: TGCGCCAGCAGCTTGGGGACAGGGGTTAATGAAAAACTGTTTTTT. Supplemented by reference TRBV5-1 and TRBJ1-4, the full variable domain reads KAGVTQTPRYLIKTRGQQVTLSCSPISGHRSVSWYQQTPGQGLQFLFEYFSETQRNKGNFPGRFSGRQFSNSRSEMNVSTLELGDSALYLCASSLGTGVNEKLFFGSGTQLSVL.

This clonotype was detected many times. The chain carries TRBV29-1 and TRBJ2-1; 7 bases agree with TRBD1. The V and J ends lost 0 bases and 1 base, in that order; junction bases with no gene match: 6. Germline V gene lookup returns CDR1 SQVTM and CDR2 ANQGSEA. This CDR3 has 16 residues. The CDR3 nucleotides read TGCAGCGTTGAAGATTCGGCAGGGGGATCCTACAATGAGCAGTTCTTC. Translation gives CSVEDSAGGSYNEQFF.

This clonotype was picked up many times. The gene calls are TRBV20-1 and TRBJ1-5; D ambiguous. The CDR3 is 14 amino acids. V lost 4 bases to trimming and J lost 6 bases, with 16 bases between them. Germline values: CDR1 DFQATT, CDR2 SNEGSKA (reference sequence). CDR3 in amino acids: CSATNPSPGQPQHF. The CDR3 region has the DNA TGCAGTGCTACCAATCCGTCTCCGGGTCAGCCCCAGCATTTT.

The chain recombines TRBV28 with TRBJ1-5; no reliable D call. V lost 4 bases and J lost 7, with 14 bases in between. The CDR3 consists of 14 residues. Per germline, CDR1 MDHEN and CDR2 SYDVKM. The CDR3 protein is CASSSAPSPQPQHF. The CDR3, as DNA: TGTGCCAGCAGTTCGGCACCCAGCCCCCAGCCCCAGCATTTT. The full variable domain, rest sourced from reference TRBV28 and TRBJ1-5, is DVKVTQSSRYLVKRTGEKVFLECVQDMDHENMFWYRQDPGLGLRLIYFSYDVKMKEKGDIPEGYSVSREKKERFSLILESASTNQTSMYLCASSSAPSPQPQHFGDGTRLSIL.

This clonotype was seen many times. The chain links TRBV20-1 to TRBJ2-7; 7 nucleotides align to TRBD1. The V gene end was trimmed by 4 bases and the J gene end by 7 bases; junction bases not matched to a gene: 4. CDR1 DFQATT and CDR2 SNEGSKA come from the germline V gene (reference sequence). The CDR3 runs 11 residues. CDR3 sequence (DNA): TGCAGTGCTACTAGGGGGCAAGAGCAGTACTTC. Its protein is CSATRGQEQYF.

This clonotype occurred many times. CDR3 sequence (DNA): TGTGCCAGCAGCTTAGGGGTAGGCGTTCGCACTGAAGCTTTCTTT. Translating it yields CASSLGVGVRTEAFF. The V call is TRBV7-2, the J call TRBJ1-1; D not resolved. There are 15 residues in the CDR3. With 1 base removed from V and 4 bases from J, the gap between germline ends came to 13 bases. Germline V CDR1 and CDR2: SGHTA, FQGNSA.

J is TRBJ2-1 and V is TRBV4-3, with 8 bases identical to TRBD1. The CDR3 is made up of 15 amino acids. In germline, CDR1 is LGHNA, CDR2 YSLEER. V lost 4 bases and J lost 4; bases outside the gene matches: 6. DNA of the CDR3: TGCGCCAGCAGCCTCACCGGGACAGGTTACAATGAGCAGTTCTTC. It encodes CASSLTGTGYNEQFF.

This clonotype was observed at least ten times. V and J are TRBV5-5 and TRBJ2-6; D not certain. The germline V gene has CDR1 SGHKS and CDR2 YYEKEE (reference sequence). The CDR3 spans 15 residues. The V end was cut by 4 bases, the J end by 0 bases, with 8 bases between. This CDR3 is CASSHENSGANVLTF. Here the CDR3 DNA reads TGTGCCAGCAGCCACGAAAACTCTGGGGCCAACGTCCTGACTTTC.

This clonotype was found many times. The chain uses TRBV6-2 or TRBV6-3 and TRBJ2-1, with unresolved D. The V end lost 2 bases, the J end lost 3 bases, and 17 bases lay between the germline ends. The length of the CDR3 is 17 residues. The germline V gene encodes CDR1 MNHEY and CDR2 SVGEGT. DNA for the CDR3: TGTGCCAGCAGTTACGTTCTCGGACGAGTGTTCTACAATGAGCAGTTCTTC. Translating gives CASSYVLGRVFYNEQFF.

This clonotype was recorded a few times. This sequence joins TRBV6-1 and TRBJ2-4; 7 bases match TRBD2. Germline CDR1 reads MNHNS; CDR2 reads SASEGT. The CDR3 totals 13 residues. Germline trimming cut 6 bases from V and 8 bases from J; bases unmatched to any gene: 7. The CDR3 loop is CASSPTSAHIQYF. CDR3 nucleotide sequence: TGTGCCAGCAGCCCCACTAGCGCCCACATTCAGTACTTC.

There are many counts of this clonotype. This chain links TRBV28 with TRBJ2-7; 7 bases agree with TRBD1. The CDR3 runs to 15 residues. Per the germline V gene, CDR1 is MDHEN and CDR2 is SYDVKM. Trimming at V came to 6 bases and at J to 6 bases, leaving 14 bases not matched to a gene. As DNA, the CDR3 is TGTGCCAGCAGAAACCTCCAGGGGGATTCGGGCGAGCAGTACTTC. As protein: CASRNLQGDSGEQYF.

This clonotype showed up many times. This rearrangement joins TRBV28 to TRBJ1-1, with D perhaps matching TRBD1 (5 bases). V gave up 8 bases and J gave up 0 bases, with 16 bases separating them. CDR3 size: 15 residues. From germline, CDR1 is MDHEN and CDR2 SYDVKM. In DNA, the CDR3 is TGTGCCAGCTCTCTTCCGGGACGCATGAACACTGAAGCTTTCTTT. Translated: CASSLPGRMNTEAFF.

This chain connects TRBV5-1 to TRBJ1-4; D is uncertain. The CDR3 contains 14 residues. Germline V lookup: CDR1 SGHRS, CDR2 YFSETQ. The V end was cut by 0 bases, the J end by 8 bases, with 11 bases between. As DNA, the CDR3 is TGCGCCAGCAGCTTGGGGGGTCGAGAAGAAAAACTGTTTTTT. It yields the protein CASSLGGREEKLFF.

This clonotype has a handful of counts. The V and J genes are TRBV12-3 or TRBV12-4 and TRBJ2-5; 8 bases line up with TRBD2. With V trimmed by 6 bases and J by 5 bases, 8 bases remained unmatched. The CDR3 contains 14 residues. The CDR3 DNA reads as TGTGCCAGCAGCCAGCGGGGGAGGGGGGAGACCCAGTACTTC. This gives the protein CASSQRGRGETQYF.

The J gene is TRBJ2-5, the V gene TRBV9; D remains unclear. Looked up from germline, CDR1 is SGDLS and CDR2 is YYNGEE. V shed 0 bases and J shed 4 bases, with 7 bases lying between them. CDR3 length: 13 residues. The chain's CDR3 is CASSVVWGETQYF. The DNA for the CDR3 is TGTGCCAGCAGCGTAGTATGGGGAGAGACCCAGTACTTC.

The V and J genes are TRBV11-2 and TRBJ1-5; a weak D match, TRBD1 (5 bases). The CDR3 totals 12 residues. Germline CDR1 reads SGHAT; CDR2 reads FQNNGV. Trimming took off 5 bases at V and 4 bases at J, with 6 bases between the two ends. CDR3 DNA sequence: TGTGCCAGCAGCCACAGGAATCAGCCCCAGCATTTT. Translating it yields CASSHRNQPQHF. The variable domain in full, with the rest retrieved from reference TRBV11-2 and TRBJ1-5, is EAGVAQSPRYKIIEKRQSVAFWCNPISGHATLYWYQQILGQGPKLLIQFQNNGVVDDSQLPKDRFSAERLKGVDSTLKIQPAKLEDSAVYLCASSHRNQPQHFGDGTRLSIL.

The chain recombines TRBV6-1 with TRBJ2-1; tentative D call: TRBD2 (5 bases). The germline V and J ends were trimmed by 6 bases and 3 bases, with 18 bases remaining between them. Germline CDR1 MNHNS, CDR2 SASEGT. The CDR3 loop spans 16 amino acids. The CDR3, as DNA: TGTGCCAGCAGCATGCTTCCGGGGTCCTTCTACAATGAGCAGTTCTTC. Residues: CASSMLPGSFYNEQFF.

This clonotype showed up many times. The chain recombines TRBV6-6 with TRBJ2-1, with D possibly TRBD2 on 6 matching bases. CDR3 length: 12 residues. The germline V and J ends were trimmed by 6 bases and 8 bases, with 11 bases remaining between them. Germline CDR1 and CDR2: MNHNY and SVGAGI (reference sequence). As DNA, the CDR3 is TGTGCCAGCAGACGGGACTTGGATGAGCAGTTCTTC. Residues: CASRRDLDEQFF.